These 15 T cell receptor beta chains were sequenced from one sample in a study of CD8 T cells in ankylosing spondylitis. TCRdb passed the 5' RACE reads through MiXCR, listing each CDR3 protein once. The table has about 240,000 distinct CDR3 sequences, approximately 10% seen once. Sequencing was performed on blood, either unsorted or a sorted T cell fraction (not recorded which). Receptor source: a male donor with ankylosing spondylitis or in good health (not recorded which).

This clonotype appeared many times. The chain couples TRBV12-3 or TRBV12-4 to TRBJ2-1, with 8 nucleotides matching TRBD2. V gave up 2 bases and J gave up 0 bases; unmatched junction bases: 3. The CDR3 is 16 residues long. CDR3 DNA sequence: TGTGCCAGCAGTTTATTAAGCGGGGGCTCCTACAATGAGCAGTTCTTC. Its translation: CASSLLSGGSYNEQFF.

This clonotype has at least ten counts. The chain is built from TRBV29-1 and TRBJ1-5; D unclear. The CDR3 spans 14 residues. V was clipped by 6 bases and J by 2 bases, with 14 bases between them. CDR1 is SQVTM and CDR2 is ANQGSEA in the germline V gene. The CDR3 DNA sequence: TGCAGCGTCGCTACTTCAGTCGGCAATCAGCCCCAGCATTTT. Its translation is CSVATSVGNQPQHF.

This clonotype has ten or more counts. The chain uses TRBV4-1 and TRBJ1-1, with a tentative D call TRBD1 (5 bases). The germline V gene has CDR1 MGHRA and CDR2 YSYEKL. V lost 0 bases, J lost 8 bases, and 19 bases lay in between. There are 16 residues in the CDR3. CDR3 coding DNA: TGCGCCAGCAGCCAAGATAACAGGTTGGGTATAGGGGAAGCTTTCTTT. It translates to CASSQDNRLGIGEAFF.

This chain links TRBV12-3 or TRBV12-4 with TRBJ1-1; possible D gene TRBD1, 6 bases. CDR3 length: 13 residues. V lost 5 bases, J lost 5 bases, and 12 bases lay in between. Written as DNA, the CDR3 is TGTGCCAGCAGTGGTATACAGGGAACTGAAGCTTTCTTT. It yields the protein CASSGIQGTEAFF.

The chain has TRBV6-5 and TRBJ1-4; no clear D. The CDR3 length is 15 residues. Per the germline V gene, CDR1 is MNHEY and CDR2 is SVGAGI. Trimming shortened V by 0 bases and J by 7 bases, and 12 bases separated the two germline ends. The CDR3: CASSYSDTPAEKLFF. As DNA, the CDR3 is TGTGCCAGCAGTTACTCGGATACGCCAGCTGAAAAACTGTTTTTT.

The sample holds many counts of this clonotype. This chain joins TRBV3-1 and TRBJ2-1; 8 bases match TRBD2. Germline CDR1 and CDR2: LGHDT and YNNKEL (reference sequence). The CDR3 contains 15 residues. Trimming removed 10 bases from V and 0 bases from J; junction bases left unmatched: 8. In nucleotides, the CDR3 is TGTGCCACCCGGGGCGGGGGGCCCTCCTACAATGAGCAGTTCTTC. It specifies CATRGGGPSYNEQFF.

This clonotype was recorded many times. The chain couples TRBV5-1 to TRBJ1-5; D is unresolved. The CDR3 is 12 residues long. Trimming left V 1 base short and J 6 bases short, with 5 bases between. From germline, CDR1 is SGHRS and CDR2 YFSETQ. This CDR3 is CASSLFGQPQHF. The DNA of the CDR3 is TGCGCCAGCAGCTTGTTCGGTCAGCCCCAGCATTTT. The complete variable domain, with remaining parts taken from reference TRBV5-1 and TRBJ1-5, reads KAGVTQTPRYLIKTRGQQVTLSCSPISGHRSVSWYQQTPGQGLQFLFEYFSETQRNKGNFPGRFSGRQFSNSRSEMNVSTLELGDSALYLCASSLFGQPQHFGDGTRLSIL.

This clonotype appeared a few times. This chain uses TRBV18 with TRBJ2-1; 10 nucleotides line up with TRBD2. CDR1 is KGHSH, CDR2 LQKENI, per germline. The V and J ends lost 6 bases and 7 bases, in that order; junction bases with no gene match: 12. This CDR3 has 16 amino acids. The CDR3 coding sequence is TGTGCCAGCTCGCCCGAACTGACTAGCGGGCCGAATGAGCAGTTCTTC. Translating gives CASSPELTSGPNEQFF.

A few counts support this clonotype. The rearrangement links TRBV7-9 to TRBJ1-6; 9 bases are a match to TRBD1. J was trimmed by 9 bases and V by 5 bases; bases with no gene match: 8. This CDR3 is built from 15 residues. In germline, CDR1 is SEHNR, CDR2 FQNEAQ (reference sequence). CDR3 coding DNA: TGTGCCAGCAGCCCACGGGGACAGGGAAGTTCACCCCTCCACTTT. This codes for CASSPRGQGSSPLHF.

Ten or more counts support this clonotype. The J gene is TRBJ1-1, the V gene TRBV5-1, with a possible D match to TRBD1 (6 bases). The CDR3 is made up of 15 amino acids. V lost 7 bases and J lost 2, with 18 bases in between. CDR1 and CDR2 (germline): SGHRS, YFSETQ. Here the CDR3 DNA reads TGCGCCAGCCGCACGGAGGGGGTTTCCAACACTGAAGCTTTCTTT. As protein: CASRTEGVSNTEAFF.

Ten or more counts support this clonotype. This sequence joins TRBV7-8 and TRBJ1-4; TRBD1 matches at 8 bases. J lost 11 bases, V lost 0 bases, and 5 bases had no gene match. CDR1 and CDR2 from the germline V gene are SGHVS and FQNEAQ. The CDR3 spans 14 residues. The CDR3 nucleotides read TGTGCCAGCAGCTTAGCGGACAGGGTAGGCAAACTGTTTTTT. It encodes CASSLADRVGKLFF.

V gene TRBV15 combines with J gene TRBJ2-5, with TRBD1 identical over 10 bases. This CDR3 comprises 15 residues. V lost 3 bases to trimming and J lost 5 bases; unmatched junction nucleotides: 6. Germline-derived CDR1 and CDR2 are LNHNV and YYDKDF (reference sequence). The CDR3 protein is CATSRRTGGLETQYF. CDR3 DNA: TGTGCCACCAGCAGGAGGACAGGGGGGCTGGAGACCCAGTACTTC.

This clonotype was seen repeatedly, ten times or more. The V call is TRBV6-5, the J call TRBJ2-7; 7 bases align to TRBD2. The CDR3 totals 15 residues. The germline V gene encodes CDR1 MNHEY and CDR2 SVGAGI. J lost 4 bases, V lost 1 base, and 7 bases had no gene match. In DNA, the CDR3 is TGTGCCAGCAGTTACTGGGGGGAGGGCCGGTACGAGCAGTACTTC. This encodes CASSYWGEGRYEQYF.

The sample holds many counts of this clonotype. The chain uses TRBV20-1 and TRBJ2-1; a weak D match, TRBD2 (6 bases). CDR1 and CDR2 from the germline V gene are DFQATT and SNEGSKA (reference sequence). V was trimmed by 0 bases and J by 6 bases, leaving 15 bases between them. The CDR3 loop spans 15 amino acids. The CDR3 coding sequence is TGCAGTGCTAGAGATCCCCGGACTACCGTCAATGAGCAGTTCTTC. Translated: CSARDPRTTVNEQFF.

Many counts were recorded for this clonotype. The chain links TRBV5-1 to TRBJ2-1; a weak D match, TRBD1 (6 bases). The V gene's germline CDR1 is SGHRS and CDR2 YFSETQ. Trimming stripped 2 bases from V and 0 bases from J, with 12 bases between. The CDR3 is made up of 16 amino acids. CDR3 nucleotides: TGCGCCAGCAGCTTAAGGACAGTAATCTCCTACAATGAGCAGTTCTTC. Residues: CASSLRTVISYNEQFF.